The 8 T cell receptor beta chains listed next were all sequenced from one sample in a study of blood T cell repertoires in COVID-19. TCRdb's table, derived via immunoSEQ multiplex PCR, lists solely in-frame clones and lacks some. This table has more than 85,000 clones, just over 85% appearing once. Sequencing input: peripheral blood. The receptors shown here come from a man between 45 and 60 years old with COVID-19, enrolled during active disease.

The chain carries TRBV28 and TRBJ1-2; 9 bases match TRBD1. V shed 8 bases, J shed 8 bases, and the junction held 12 bases outside the gene matches. Looked up from germline, CDR1 is MDHEN and CDR2 is SYDVKM. This CDR3 has 14 amino acids. Here the CDR3 DNA reads TGTGCCAGCGGTGTGACAGGGGGTCCCTTCGGCTACACCTTC. Protein: CASGVTGGPFGYTF.

CDR3 bases: TGTGCCAGCAGCTTGGATCACTCTGGAAACACCATATATTTT. The encoded protein is CASSLDHSGNTIYF. This chain links TRBV5-5 with TRBJ1-3; D is ambiguous. Germline-derived CDR1 and CDR2 are SGHKS and YYEKEE (reference sequence). The CDR3 sequence is 14 residues long. V lost 0 bases and J lost 0, with 4 bases in between.

This chain links TRBV4-3 with TRBJ2-7; 7 nucleotides line up with TRBD1. The germline V gene has CDR1 LGHNA and CDR2 YSLEER. The CDR3 runs 16 residues. The ends lost 0 bases at V and 1 base at J; junction bases unmatched: 6. CDR3 DNA: TGCGCCAGCAGCCAAGAAGGGGGCGATAAGTCCTACGAGCAGTACTTC. Amino acids: CASSQEGGDKSYEQYF.

This clone appeared a few times. V is TRBV5-1 and J is TRBJ1-2, with D possibly being TRBD1 (6 bases). Trimming stripped 0 bases from V and 3 bases from J, with 6 bases between. The germline V gene encodes CDR1 SGHRS and CDR2 YFSETQ. The CDR3 runs 13 residues. For the CDR3, the DNA is TGCGCCAGCAGCTTGGGACAGGACTATGGCTACACCTTC. The encoded protein is CASSLGQDYGYTF.

As DNA, the CDR3 is TGTGCCAGCAGTCCCCTTAGTAGTATTAGCTCCTACAATGAGCAGTTCTTC. Translation gives CASSPLSSISSYNEQFF. The chain carries TRBV27 and TRBJ2-1; D gene uncertain. V was pared by 5 bases and J by 0 bases, with 17 bases between. The CDR3 covers 17 residues. Germline CDR1 reads MNHEY; CDR2 reads SMNVEV (reference sequence).

The gene calls are TRBV5-1 and TRBJ2-5; no definite D call. Trimming removed 0 bases at V and 4 bases at J, with 10 bases between. Germline-derived CDR1 and CDR2 are SGHRS and YFSETQ. The CDR3 has 14 amino acids. The CDR3 is CASSLAPRGETQYF. The CDR3 nucleotides read TGCGCCAGCAGCTTGGCGCCCCGCGGAGAGACCCAGTACTTC.

CDR3 sequence reads: CASSSIGTGGTEQFF. Written as DNA, the CDR3 is TGTGCCAGCTCATCTATCGGGACAGGGGGTACTGAGCAGTTCTTC. The chain combines TRBV18 with TRBJ2-1; TRBD1 aligns across 11 bases. The germline gives CDR1 KGHSH, CDR2 LQKENI. V shed 5 bases, J shed 9 bases, and the junction held 9 bases outside the gene matches. CDR3 size: 15 residues.

The rearrangement joins TRBV4-1 to TRBJ2-1, with D perhaps matching TRBD2 (5 bases). Germline loops: CDR1 MGHRA, CDR2 YSYEKL. This CDR3 comprises 12 residues. The V end lost 3 bases, the J end lost 8 bases, and 8 bases lay between the germline ends. The CDR3 DNA sequence: TGCGCCAGCAGCCAGGACGGGGATGAGCAGTTCTTC. The encoded protein is CASSQDGDEQFF.